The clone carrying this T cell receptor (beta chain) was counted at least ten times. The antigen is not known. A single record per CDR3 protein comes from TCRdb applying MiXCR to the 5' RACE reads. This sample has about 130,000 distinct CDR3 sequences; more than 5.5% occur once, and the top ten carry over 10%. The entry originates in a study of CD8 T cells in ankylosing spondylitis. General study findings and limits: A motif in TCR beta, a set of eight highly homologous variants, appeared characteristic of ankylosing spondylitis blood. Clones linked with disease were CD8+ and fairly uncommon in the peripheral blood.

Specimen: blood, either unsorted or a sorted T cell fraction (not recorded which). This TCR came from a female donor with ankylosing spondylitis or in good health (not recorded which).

The CDR3 is CASSLASAGGSEQYF. The CDR3 DNA follows: TGTGCCAGCAGTTTAGCGTCTGCGGGGGGTAGTGAGCAGTACTTC. The chain carries TRBV12-3 or TRBV12-4 and TRBJ2-7, with TRBD2 identical over 8 bases. Trimming removed 0 bases from V and 7 bases from J; junction bases left unmatched: 8. This CDR3 region has 15 residues.